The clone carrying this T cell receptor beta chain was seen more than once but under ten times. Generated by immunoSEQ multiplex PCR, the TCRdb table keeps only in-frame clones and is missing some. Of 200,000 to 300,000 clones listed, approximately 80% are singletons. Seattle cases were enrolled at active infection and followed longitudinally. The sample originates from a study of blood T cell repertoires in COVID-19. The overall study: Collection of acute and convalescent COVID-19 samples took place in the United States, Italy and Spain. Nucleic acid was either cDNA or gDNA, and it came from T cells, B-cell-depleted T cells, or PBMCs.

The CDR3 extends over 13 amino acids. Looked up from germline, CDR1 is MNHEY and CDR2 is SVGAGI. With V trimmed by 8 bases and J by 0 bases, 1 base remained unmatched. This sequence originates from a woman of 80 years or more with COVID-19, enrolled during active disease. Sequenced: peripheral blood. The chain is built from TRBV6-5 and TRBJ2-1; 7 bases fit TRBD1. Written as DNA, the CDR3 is TGTGCCAGCCGGGACAGCTCCTACAATGAGCAGTTCTTC. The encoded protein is CASRDSSYNEQFF.